Each of the 26 T cell receptor beta chains below was sequenced from the same sample in a study of blood T cells in healthy people across ages. Primed by a sample-barcoded 5' primer and a J-beta primer mix, a second PCR proceeded for roughly 6 to 12 cycles. TCRdb re-called the 5' RACE reads through MiXCR, storing one row per CDR3 protein. The data contain some 880,000 distinct CDR3 sequences, 30% to 45% of them seen just once; the ten biggest clones take up around 13%. Sequenced: blood. The receptors stem from a man aged 18 to 29 in good health.

The V call is TRBV20-1, the J call TRBJ2-1; TRBD1 might be the D (6 bases). V lost 5 bases and J 10 bases, leaving 15 bases between the germline ends. This CDR3 is 12 amino acids long. The germline CDR1 and CDR2 sequences are DFQATT and SNEGSKA (reference sequence). The DNA of the CDR3 is TGCAGTGCTGAATCAGGGGCCGGAGAGCAGTTCTTC. Its translation is CSAESGAGEQFF.

The J gene is TRBJ1-1, the V gene TRBV5-1; D might be TRBD1 (5 bases). With 4 bases removed from V and 8 bases from J, the gap between germline ends came to 15 bases. There are 13 residues in the CDR3. Germline CDR1 and CDR2: SGHRS and YFSETQ. CDR3 nucleotide sequence: TGCGCCAGCAGCCAAGACAGTAGGTTGGAAGCTTTCTTT. This codes for CASSQDSRLEAFF.

This chain links TRBV5-6 with TRBJ2-3, with D perhaps TRBD1 (5 bases). Germline V gene lookup returns CDR1 SGHDT and CDR2 YYEEEE. This CDR3 comprises 12 residues. V lost 0 bases to trimming and J lost 11 bases, with 10 bases between them. CDR3 sequence: CASSLGTGKQYF. CDR3 in DNA: TGTGCCAGCAGCTTGGGTACAGGTAAGCAGTATTTT.

In the case of this clonotype: This clone may be a read error of a much larger clone one base away. The V call is TRBV5-1, the J call TRBJ2-7; 10 bases agree with TRBD1. Germline V gene sequence: CDR1 SGHRS, CDR2 YFSETQ. V lost 0 bases, J lost 7 bases, and 10 bases stayed unmatched. The CDR3 consists of 16 residues. The DNA of the CDR3 is TGCGCCAGCAGCTTGGAAGCCGGGACAGGGGTTAATGAGCAGTACTTC. Its translation: CASSLEAGTGVNEQYF.

The chain uses TRBV2 and TRBJ1-1; the match to TRBD1 covers 7 bases. This CDR3 has 15 residues. Unmatched junction bases numbered 8, after V lost 6 bases and J lost 1 base. Germline V gene sequence: CDR1 SNHLY, CDR2 FYNNEI. DNA for the CDR3: TGTGCCAGCAGGCCAAGACAGGGAGCGAACACTGAAGCTTTCTTT. As protein: CASRPRQGANTEAFF.

A word on this clonotype: A much larger clone differs by one base, so this may be a read error. The CDR3 region has the DNA TGCGGTGCTAGGTCCCTCCAGGGTTCTTGGGAGACCCAGTACTTC. Translation: CGARSLQGSWETQYF. The V gene is TRBV20-1, the J gene TRBJ2-5; TRBD1 is a possible D gene (5 bases). The CDR3 extends over 15 amino acids. Germline loops: CDR1 DFQATT, CDR2 SNEGSKA (reference sequence).

This clonotype has only one observation. This chain links TRBV12-3 or TRBV12-4 with TRBJ2-3; D unresolved. This CDR3 has 14 amino acids. V shed 7 bases and J shed 4 bases, with 15 bases lying between them. The DNA for the CDR3 is TGTGCCAGCAAATCGGTACTGAGAGCAGATACGCAGTATTTT. Protein: CASKSVLRADTQYF.

The rearrangement uses TRBV6-5 and TRBJ2-5, with a weak D call TRBD1 (6 bases). This CDR3 is 12 amino acids long. The germline gives CDR1 MNHEY, CDR2 SVGAGI. V was shortened by 6 bases and J by 11 bases, with 16 bases between the two germline ends. The CDR3 is CASSRRGHEQYF. The CDR3 nucleotides are TGTGCCAGCAGCCGCAGGGGTCATGAGCAGTACTTC.

This chain connects TRBV7-2 to TRBJ2-3; D is perhaps TRBD1 (5 bases). The V gene's germline CDR1 is SGHTA and CDR2 FQGNSA. V lost 5 bases and J lost 2, with 11 bases in between. The CDR3 is 14 amino acids. The CDR3 DNA follows: TGTGCCAGCAGCCAAACAGGCCCCACAGATACGCAGTATTTT. Translated, it gives CASSQTGPTDTQYF.

The V call is TRBV5-1, the J call TRBJ2-5; D not certain. The CDR3 totals 15 residues. Trimming left V 0 bases short and J 2 bases short, with 11 bases between. CDR1 is SGHRS, CDR2 YFSETQ, per germline. The CDR3 region has the DNA TGCGCCAGCAGCTTGGTAGTGGGCCAACAAGAGACCCAGTACTTC. Translated, it gives CASSLVVGQQETQYF.

CDR3 coding DNA: TGCGCCAGCAGCCAATCCCTAGCGCCTCCCTACAATGAGCAGTTCTTC. Encoded protein: CASSQSLAPPYNEQFF. The chain has TRBV5-1 and TRBJ2-1; maybe TRBD2 (6 bases). Trimming stripped 4 bases from V and 2 bases from J, with 16 bases between. The CDR3 contains 16 residues. CDR1 SGHRS and CDR2 YFSETQ come from the germline V gene.

This clonotype was counted ten times or more. The J gene is TRBJ2-1, the V gene TRBV4-3, with D uncertain. V shed 1 base and J shed 1 base, with 17 bases lying between them. The CDR3 is made up of 18 amino acids. CDR1 LGHNA and CDR2 YSLEER come from the germline V gene. The CDR3 DNA follows: TGCGCCAGCAGCCAAGGACCTCTTAGGCCGAGATCCTACAATGAGCAGTTCTTC. Its protein is CASSQGPLRPRSYNEQFF.

The chain has TRBV20-1 and TRBJ2-2, with D perhaps assigned TRBD1 or TRBD2 (5 bases each). Trimming cost V 0 bases and J 5 bases, with 10 bases left between them. Germline values: CDR1 DFQATT, CDR2 SNEGSKA (reference sequence). The CDR3 totals 14 residues. As DNA, the CDR3 is TGCAGTGCTAGAGATCTGGGGACGACCGGGGAGCTGTTTTTT. Its translation: CSARDLGTTGELFF.

This clonotype showed up just a few times. This chain uses TRBV7-2 with TRBJ2-7, with 7 bases identical to TRBD1. From germline, CDR1 is SGHTA and CDR2 FQGNSA. The CDR3 is 15 amino acids. V gave up 0 bases and J gave up 7 bases; unmatched junction bases: 9. This CDR3 is CASSLARDSYNEQYF. The CDR3 DNA follows: TGTGCCAGCAGCTTAGCTAGGGACAGTTACAATGAGCAGTACTTC. Full variable domain (missing parts from reference TRBV7-2 and TRBJ2-7): GAGVSQSPSNKVTEKGKDVELRCDPISGHTALYWYRQSLGQGLEFLIYFQGNSAPDKSGLPSDRFSAERTGGSVSTLTIQRTQQEDSAVYLCASSLARDSYNEQYFGPGTRLTVT.

This clonotype occurred a few times. The V call is TRBV25-1, the J call TRBJ1-2; D is unclear. The CDR3 has 17 amino acids. V lost 0 bases to trimming and J lost 1 base, with 15 bases between them. Germline lookup yields CDR1 MGHDK and CDR2 SYGVNS. The CDR3 sequence is CASSEYFWGSGNYGYTF. The CDR3 nucleotides are TGTGCCAGCAGTGAATATTTCTGGGGTTCGGGTAACTATGGCTACACCTTC.

This clonotype was seen once. Being one base from a much bigger clone, this may be a read error. The CDR3, as DNA: TGTGCCATCAGAGACCCAGGAGACTACGATCAGTACTTC. Its protein product is CAIRDPGDYDQYF. The chain links TRBV10-3 to TRBJ2-7, with D maybe TRBD2 (5 bases). Germline values: CDR1 ENHRY, CDR2 SYGVKD. CDR3 length: 13 amino acids.

The rearrangement links TRBV15 to TRBJ2-5, with D perhaps matching TRBD1 or TRBD2 (5 bases each). Germline V gene data show CDR1 as LNHNV and CDR2 as YYDKDF (reference sequence). The CDR3 is made up of 15 amino acids. V was clipped by 0 bases and J by 11 bases, with 19 bases between them. The CDR3 DNA follows: TGTGCCACCAGCAGAGATTTGGCAGGGAGCAATGAGCAGTACTTC. Translated, it gives CATSRDLAGSNEQYF.

In this sample, this clonotype turned up many times. This chain joins TRBV3-1 and TRBJ2-2; no reliable D call. Between the trimmed V and J ends, which lost 6 bases and 9 bases, there was a span of 14 bases. CDR3 length: 13 residues. Germline CDR1 reads LGHDT; CDR2 reads YNNKEL (reference sequence). The CDR3 region is CASRADPYRELFF. The CDR3 region has the DNA TGTGCCAGCAGGGCGGATCCTTACCGGGAGCTGTTTTTT. The variable domain in full, with the rest retrieved from reference TRBV3-1 and TRBJ2-2, is DTAVSQTPKYLVTQMGNDKSIKCEQNLGHDTMYWYKQDSKKFLKIMFSYNNKELIINETVPNRFSPKSPDKAHLNLHINSLELGDSAVYFCASRADPYRELFFGEGSRLTVL.

The CDR3 loop reads CSARSKDVSVSYNEQFF. The CDR3 DNA sequence: TGCAGTGCTAGATCCAAAGACGTGTCCGTGTCCTACAATGAGCAGTTCTTC. J is TRBJ2-1 and V is TRBV20-1, with unresolved D. Germline assignment: CDR1 DFQATT and CDR2 SNEGSKA (reference sequence). The germline V and J ends were trimmed by 2 bases and 1 base, with 18 bases remaining between them. The CDR3 consists of 17 residues.

The rearrangement links TRBV4-1 to TRBJ2-1, with 7 bases matching TRBD1. The CDR3 has 16 residues. CDR1 is MGHRA and CDR2 is YSYEKL in the germline V gene. Trimming cost V 1 base and J 4 bases; bases outside gene matches: 7. The CDR3 sequence: CASSQAGWDRYNEQFF. The CDR3 coding sequence is TGCGCCAGCAGCCAAGCTGGGTGGGACAGATACAATGAGCAGTTCTTC.

This rearrangement joins TRBV20-1 to TRBJ2-5; 11 nucleotides line up with TRBD2. The ends lost 3 bases at V and 11 bases at J; junction bases unmatched: 11. This CDR3 region has 14 residues. Per germline, CDR1 DFQATT and CDR2 SNEGSKA (reference sequence). Written as DNA, the CDR3 is TGCAGTGCTAGGACTAGCGGGGTAGGCAATGAGCAGTACTTC. Protein product: CSARTSGVGNEQYF.

This clonotype occurred a few times. The DNA for the CDR3 is TGTGCCAGCAGCTGGGGGGACCTAGAAGAGACCCAGTACTTC. Translation gives CASSWGDLEETQYF. The chain links TRBV5-4 to TRBJ2-5; D might be TRBD2 (6 bases). This CDR3 region has 14 residues. Per the germline V gene, CDR1 is SGHNT and CDR2 is YYREEE (reference sequence). With 3 bases removed from V and 3 bases from J, the gap between germline ends came to 12 bases. Looking up the rest from reference TRBV5-4 and TRBJ2-5 gives the full variable domain: ETGVTQSPTHLIKTRGQQVTLRCSSQSGHNTVSWYQQALGQGPQFIFQYYREEENGRGNFPPRFSGLQFPNYSSELNVNALELDDSALYLCASSWGDLEETQYFGPGTRLLVL.

The gene calls are TRBV4-2 and TRBJ2-7; 9 bases map to TRBD2. The V gene's germline CDR1 is LGHNA and CDR2 YNFKEQ. The CDR3 is 18 residues long. With 0 bases clipped from V and 3 bases from J, the junction kept 12 bases outside the gene matches. The CDR3 sequence is CASSQEDGSGGFIYEQYF. In DNA, the CDR3 is TGTGCCAGCAGCCAAGAGGATGGAAGCGGGGGGTTCATCTACGAGCAGTACTTC.

This clonotype was counted only a few times. This rearrangement joins TRBV4-3 to TRBJ2-5, with TRBD2 as a possible D gene (5 bases). The CDR3 spans 13 residues. The V end was cut by 2 bases, the J end by 1 base, with 5 bases between. Germline V gene lookup returns CDR1 LGHNA and CDR2 YSLEER. The CDR3 region has the DNA TGCGCCAGCAGCCAAAGCGGCCAAGAGACCCAGTACTTC. It is translated as CASSQSGQETQYF.

The chain uses TRBV7-2 and TRBJ1-1; TRBD1 agrees at 9 bases. J lost 6 bases, V lost 4 bases, and 6 bases had no gene match. The V gene's germline CDR1 is SGHTA and CDR2 FQGNSA. The CDR3 covers 14 residues. The CDR3 protein is CASSSAGQGPEAFF. The CDR3 region has the DNA TGTGCCAGCAGCTCGGCCGGACAGGGGCCTGAAGCTTTCTTT. Full variable domain (outside the CDR3, taken from reference TRBV7-2 and TRBJ1-1): GAGVSQSPSNKVTEKGKDVELRCDPISGHTALYWYRQSLGQGLEFLIYFQGNSAPDKSGLPSDRFSAERTGGSVSTLTIQRTQQEDSAVYLCASSSAGQGPEAFFGQGTRLTVV.

The chain links TRBV24-1 to TRBJ2-3; D tentatively reads TRBD1 or TRBD2 (5 bases each). V shed 2 bases and J shed 2 bases, with 10 bases lying between them. CDR1 and CDR2 from the germline V gene are KGHDR and SFDVKD. CDR3 length: 15 amino acids. The CDR3 bases are TGTGCCACCAGTGATTCGAGAGGGACCACAGATACGCAGTATTTT. It translates to CATSDSRGTTDTQYF.